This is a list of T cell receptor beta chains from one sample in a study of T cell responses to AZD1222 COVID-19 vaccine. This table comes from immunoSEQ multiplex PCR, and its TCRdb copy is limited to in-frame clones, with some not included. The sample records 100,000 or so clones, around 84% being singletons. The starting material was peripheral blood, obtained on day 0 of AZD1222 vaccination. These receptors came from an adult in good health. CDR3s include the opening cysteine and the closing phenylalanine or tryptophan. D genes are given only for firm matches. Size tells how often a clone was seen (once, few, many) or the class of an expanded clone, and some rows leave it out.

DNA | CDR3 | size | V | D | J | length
TGCGCCAACAGAGACAGGAGGACCTACGAGCAGTACTTC | CANRDRRTYEQYF | NA | TRBV10-1 | NA | TRBJ2-7 | 13
TGTGCCAGCAGGGGTCCCTATGACGGGACTAACTATGGCTACACCTTC | CASRGPYDGTNYGYTF | NA | TRBV7-9 | NA | TRBJ1-2 | 16
TGTGCCAGCAGACCTAGCACGGGGTGGGTAGATACGCAGTATTTT | CASRPSTGWVDTQYF | few | TRBV5-6 | NA | TRBJ2-3 | 15
TGTGCCAGCAGTTTATTGGGGGGGGGTAATGAAAAACTGTTTTTT | CASSLLGGGNEKLFF | NA | TRBV28 | NA | TRBJ1-4 | 15
TGCGCCAGCAGCCCCAGACTAGCGGGAGGCTACGAGCAGTACTTC | CASSPRLAGGYEQYF | NA | TRBV5-1 | TRBD2 | TRBJ2-7 | 15
TGTGCCAGCTCACCCGGGACTAGCGGGAGTCAGGTAGCCAAAAACATTCAGTACTTC | CASSPGTSGSQVAKNIQYF | NA | TRBV18 | TRBD2 | TRBJ2-4 | 19
TGTGCCATCAGTGAGTCGAAGGCAGGGTTGAACACTGAAGCTTTCTTT | CAISESKAGLNTEAFF | NA | TRBV10-3 | NA | TRBJ1-1 | 16
TGTGCCAGCAGTTCTGCGAATTTGGCAGATACGCAGTATTTT | CASSSANLADTQYF | NA | TRBV27 | NA | TRBJ2-3 | 14
TGTGCCAGCAGTCAGACACAACTCTCTGGAAACACCATATATTTT | CASSQTQLSGNTIYF | NA | TRBV28 | NA | TRBJ1-3 | 15
TGTGCCAGTAGTCCCGGACCGAACACTGAAGCTTTCTTT | CASSPGPNTEAFF | NA | TRBV19 | NA | TRBJ1-1 | 13
TGTGCCAGCAGCTTAACGCAAATCAACACCGGGGAGCTGTTTTTT | CASSLTQINTGELFF | once | TRBV7-2 | NA | TRBJ2-2 | 15
TGTGCCAGCAGCTACACTAGCGGCTACAATGAGCAGTTCTTC | CASSYTSGYNEQFF | NA | TRBV28 | TRBD2 | TRBJ2-1 | 14
TGTGCCATCCCAACGGGACAGGGGATTATAAGAAGCCCCGGAGAGACCCAGTACTTC | CAIPTGQGIIRSPGETQYF | NA | TRBV27 | TRBD1 | TRBJ2-5 | 19
TGTGCCAGCAGTCAGACAGGGGGCGGGGGTCAGCCCCAGCATTTT | CASSQTGGGGQPQHF | NA | TRBV6-5 | TRBD1 | TRBJ1-5 | 15
TGTGCCAGTAGTACCGGCCGAACAGTCTATGGCTACACCTTC | CASSTGRTVYGYTF | NA | TRBV19 | NA | TRBJ1-2 | 14
TGTGCCAGCAGCTTAGGTTTGTCTCAGCCCCAGCATTTT | CASSLGLSQPQHF | NA | TRBV7-2 | NA | TRBJ1-5 | 13
TGTGCCAGCCTTCATACACTGGACTACTACGAGCAGTACTTC | CASLHTLDYYEQYF | NA | TRBV6-5 | NA | TRBJ2-7 | 14
TGTGCCTGTAGTCCAGGGAGCGTCGGTTCACCCCTCCACTTT | CACSPGSVGSPLHF | NA | TRBV30 | NA | TRBJ1-6 | 14
TGTGCCAGTAGTAAAGGACAGGGAGAAGCTTTCTTT | CASSKGQGEAFF | NA | TRBV19 | TRBD1 | TRBJ1-1 | 12